This TCR beta chain emerged from a study of shared clonotypes between healthy human individuals. Study as a whole: Three CD4 naive, three CD4 memory, two CD8 naive and one CD8 memory plate were used per donor.

Deep-level assay runs were performed. The protocol was immunoSEQ multiplex PCR, while the TCRdb copy is restricted to in-frame clones and leaves out a portion. The sample holds 550,000 to 800,000 clones, 90% seen once. Comments on this clone: The antigen remains unidentified.

Study-wide results and limits: Several donors held approximately 4.6% of naive CD4 clonotypes in common. Against clonotypes common to all four donors, non-shared ones had lower generation probabilities.

Between the trimmed V and J ends, which lost 7 bases and 11 bases, there was a span of 12 bases. The CDR3 loop spans 10 amino acids. Germline V gives CDR1 SGDLS, CDR2 YYNGEE. The specimen sequenced was memory CD8+ T cells from PBMCs. This sample's subset: CD45RO+ cells pooled with CCR7-negative TemRA cells. The sequence came from a man aged 18 to 30 in good health. Some clones in this sample may be carry-over from other donors' samples. The chain joins TRBV9 to TRBJ1-2; a weak D match, TRBD1 (5 bases). The CDR3 sequence is CASLGRGYTF. Written as DNA, the CDR3 is TGTGCCAGCCTGGGAAGGGGTTACACCTTC.